Listed below are T cell receptor beta chains from one sample, sequenced in a study of graft-versus-host responses after intestinal transplantation. Their antigen targets remain unknown. Generated by immunoSEQ multiplex PCR, the TCRdb table keeps only in-frame clones and is missing some. The sample carries around 45,000 clones, around nine tenths recorded once. The sample was unstimulated CD4+ T cells sorted from spleen or lymph node cells, taken before transplant. Receptors originate from a human donor who was the organ donor for an intestinal transplant. Each CDR3 is given with its conserved first and last residue.

TRBV7-2,CASSLAVAGGETQYF
TRBV19,CASSVPRYSTDTQYF
TRBV30,CAWGRNNSPLHF
TRBV10-3,CAITPGLAGVWDTQYF
TRBV30,CAWSGDRDTEAFF
TRBV28,CASSSPGQGYNEQFF
TRBV28,CASSLWTSGLTDTQYF
TRBV6-6,CASSYVALEAFF
TRBV19,CASRGREGKNIQYF
TRBV7-9,CASSFGQGSTDTQYF
TRBV7-2,CASSRDPSTDTRYF
TRBV28,CASRSRVTGRTYYEQYF
TRBV7-9,CASSLTGYEQYF
TRBV30,CAWSSQMNTEAFF
TRBV7-2,CASSLERTDTQYF
TRBV5-1,CASSSAYGYTF
TRBV6-1,CASSEADNSHTESYEQYF
TRBV4-3,CASSHETSSRGSYEQYF
TRBV5-1,CASSLTGKETQYF
TRBV9,CASSPRLAGGGNEQFF
TRBV30,CAWNRDSHTQYF
TRBV6-5,CASSYGGRLDEQYF
TRBV9,CASSIGQGWSYEQYF
TRBV28,CASSENQPQHF
TRBV7-3,CASSLTGAYEQYF
TRBV7-9,CASSLRTGSYEQYF
TRBV4-3,CASSQEWDRGRETQYF
TRBV10-3,CAISDPGDSYEQYF
TRBV5-6,CASSLDGGGPAYEQYF
TRBV5-4,CASSLQGGTEEQYF
TRBV4-1,CASSQDRQGGLGAGELFF
TRBV5-4,CASSLEGGGQDTTDTQYF
TRBV7-4,CASSLARMCRQGAEKLFF
TRBV27,CASRAAGLGETQYF
TRBV5-1,CASSLASNSGSTGELFF
TRBV5-6,CASSLTHPTGELFF
TRBV4-3,CASSQLTGGNTEAFF
TRBV7-3,CASSNTGGEQYF
TRBV5-1,CASSFGTNMDTQYF
TRBV4-1,CASSQDLGQGGYEQYF
TRBV7-2,CASSLRGGSSYNEQFF
TRBV7-8,CASSLERFGSSGNTIYF
TRBV19,CASMTRQGRRNPEAFF
TRBV28,CASSPGTDYQETQYF
TRBV9,CASSVEVGANTGELFF
TRBV19,CASTHGGLDYGYTF
TRBV7-6,CASRSLAGDGKTQYF
TRBV30,CAWSDTGFMNTEAFF
TRBV5-1,CASRGEGQSCTDTQYF
TRBV2,CASKRHSNTEAFF
TRBV7-2,CASTGRGGRSTEAFF
TRBV9,CASSPGTSGSSYEQYF
TRBV7-8,CASSLFDGELFF
TRBV28,CASSFSWADEQYF